This T cell receptor (beta chain) was profiled in a study of blood T cells in healthy people across ages. Across the whole study: The capture of about one barcoded beta molecule per two T cells was achieved by template switching.

No fewer than 7 million PBMCs went into each sample. This clonotype was recorded a few times. Its matching antigen is unknown. Study results and limitations: With unsorted PBMCs, a conclusive comparison of naive versus antigen-experienced cells was not possible. Diversity of TCR beta correlated strongly with naive T cell percentage.

Combining a sample-barcoded 5' primer with a J-beta primer mix, a second PCR ran for roughly 6 to 12 cycles. Via MiXCR, TCRdb re-called the 5' RACE reads, giving one row per CDR3 protein. Of about 1.6 million distinct CDR3 sequences in the sample, about 35% are singletons; the top ten hold around 10%. The TCR comes from a woman aged 25 to 39 in good health. Source material: blood.

The CDR3 sequence is CASSQAYQPQHF. DNA of the CDR3: TGTGCCAGCAGCCAAGCGTATCAGCCCCAGCATTTT. This chain links TRBV3-1 with TRBJ1-5; D is undetermined. Germline V CDR1 and CDR2: LGHDT, YNNKEL (reference sequence). Between the trimmed V and J ends, which lost 1 base and 5 bases, there was a span of 3 bases. CDR3 length equals 12 residues.